This TCR beta chain is from a study of blood T cells in healthy people across ages. Background on the study: About one barcoded beta molecule per two T cells was captured by template switching. Study-wide results and limits: In older individuals, TCR beta diversity per million T cells was lower, falling roughly linearly with age. Among long-lived donors, naive CD4+ cells were more numerous and diversity higher than in aged donors.

The CDR3 covers 17 residues. Looked up from germline, CDR1 is MNHEY and CDR2 is SVGAGI. J was trimmed by 5 bases and V by 4 bases; bases with no gene match: 14. Together with a sample-barcoded 5' primer, a J-beta primer mix was included in a second PCR lasting about 6 to 11 cycles. Each CDR3 protein gets one entry after TCRdb re-called the 5' RACE reads with MiXCR. The sample yields roughly 680,000 distinct CDR3 sequences, around 50% seen once. A few counts support this clonotype. Its cognate antigen is unknown. The source of this sequence is a woman older than 75 in good health. Sequenced: blood. The rearrangement links TRBV6-5 to TRBJ2-7, with TRBD1 matching 10 bases. The CDR3 here is CASSSLRDRGLSNEQYF. CDR3 DNA: TGTGCCAGCAGTTCCCTAAGGGACAGGGGATTGAGTAACGAGCAGTACTTC.